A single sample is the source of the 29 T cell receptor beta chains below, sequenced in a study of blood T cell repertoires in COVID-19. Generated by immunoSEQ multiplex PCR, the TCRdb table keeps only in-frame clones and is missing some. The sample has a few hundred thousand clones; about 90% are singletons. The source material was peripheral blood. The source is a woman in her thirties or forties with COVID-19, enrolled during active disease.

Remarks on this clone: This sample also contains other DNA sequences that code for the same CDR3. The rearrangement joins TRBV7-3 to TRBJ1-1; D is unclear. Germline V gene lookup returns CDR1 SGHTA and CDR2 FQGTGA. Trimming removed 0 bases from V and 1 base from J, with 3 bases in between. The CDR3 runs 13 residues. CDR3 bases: TGTGCCAGCAGCTTAACAGCGAACACTGAAGCTTTCTTT. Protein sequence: CASSLTANTEAFF.

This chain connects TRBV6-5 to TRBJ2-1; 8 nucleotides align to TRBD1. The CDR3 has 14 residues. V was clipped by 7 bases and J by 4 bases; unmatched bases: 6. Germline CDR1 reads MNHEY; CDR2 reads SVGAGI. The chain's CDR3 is CASKGRGLYNEQFF. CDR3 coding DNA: TGTGCCAGCAAGGGCAGGGGGCTATACAATGAGCAGTTCTTC.

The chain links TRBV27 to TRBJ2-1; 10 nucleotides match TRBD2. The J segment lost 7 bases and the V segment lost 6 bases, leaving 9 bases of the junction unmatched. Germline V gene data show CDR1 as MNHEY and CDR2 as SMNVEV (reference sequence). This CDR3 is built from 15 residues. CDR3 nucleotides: TGTGCCAGCAGCAAAGCGGGGGGGCCAGTTAATGAGCAGTTCTTC. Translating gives CASSKAGGPVNEQFF.

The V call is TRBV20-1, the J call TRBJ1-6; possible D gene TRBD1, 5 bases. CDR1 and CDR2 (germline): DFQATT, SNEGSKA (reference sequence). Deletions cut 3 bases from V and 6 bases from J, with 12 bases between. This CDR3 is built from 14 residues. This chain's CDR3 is CSASWGDPNSPLHF. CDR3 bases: TGCAGTGCTAGTTGGGGGGACCCTAATTCACCCCTCCACTTT.

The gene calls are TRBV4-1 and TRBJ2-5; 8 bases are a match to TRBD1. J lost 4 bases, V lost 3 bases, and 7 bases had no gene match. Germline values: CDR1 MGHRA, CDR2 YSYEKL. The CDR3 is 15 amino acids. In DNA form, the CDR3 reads TGCGCCAGCAGCCAGGAAGACAGGGGCGGAGAGACCCAGTACTTC. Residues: CASSQEDRGGETQYF.

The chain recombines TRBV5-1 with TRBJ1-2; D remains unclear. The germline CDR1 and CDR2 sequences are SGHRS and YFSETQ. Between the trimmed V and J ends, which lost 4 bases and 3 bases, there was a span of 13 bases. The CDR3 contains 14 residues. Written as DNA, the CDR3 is TGCGCCAGCAGCCCCCTAACAGTGGACTATGGCTACACCTTC. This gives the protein CASSPLTVDYGYTF.

The CDR3 nucleotides are TGTGCCATCAGTGAGTCCAGGCAGGGAGGGGGCTACACCTTC. Translating it yields CAISESRQGGGYTF. J is TRBJ1-2 and V is TRBV10-3; weak D call: TRBD1 (5 bases). The V gene lost 0 bases and the J gene lost 8 bases, with 13 bases spanning the gap. CDR1 is ENHRY, CDR2 SYGVKD, per germline. The CDR3 covers 14 residues.

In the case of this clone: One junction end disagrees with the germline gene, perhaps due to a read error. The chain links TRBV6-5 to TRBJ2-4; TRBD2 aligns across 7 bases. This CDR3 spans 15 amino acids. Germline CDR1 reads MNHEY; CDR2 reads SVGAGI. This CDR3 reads CAGSYRLAAKNIQYF. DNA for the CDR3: TGTGCCGGCAGTTACCGACTAGCTGCCAAAAACATTCAGTACTTC.

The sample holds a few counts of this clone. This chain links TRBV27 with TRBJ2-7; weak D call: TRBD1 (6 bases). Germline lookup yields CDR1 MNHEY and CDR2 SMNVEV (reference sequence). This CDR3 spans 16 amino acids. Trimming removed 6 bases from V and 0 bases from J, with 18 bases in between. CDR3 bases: TGTGCCAGCAGCAGAGGGGGTTGGTCCAGCTCCTACGAGCAGTACTTC. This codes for CASSRGGWSSSYEQYF.

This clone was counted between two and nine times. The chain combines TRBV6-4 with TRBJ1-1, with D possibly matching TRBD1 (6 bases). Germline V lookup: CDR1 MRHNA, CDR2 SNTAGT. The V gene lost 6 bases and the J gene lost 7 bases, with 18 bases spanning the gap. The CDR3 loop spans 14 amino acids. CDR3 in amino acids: CASSPTPGQIEAFF. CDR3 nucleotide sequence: TGTGCCAGCAGCCCCACCCCCGGACAGATTGAAGCTTTCTTT.

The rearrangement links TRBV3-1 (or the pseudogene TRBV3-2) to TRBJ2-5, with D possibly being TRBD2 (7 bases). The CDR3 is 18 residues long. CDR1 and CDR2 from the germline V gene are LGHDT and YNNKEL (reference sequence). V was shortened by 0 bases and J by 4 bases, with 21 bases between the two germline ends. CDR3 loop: CASSQEGRDTQARETQYF. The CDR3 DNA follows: TGTGCCAGCAGCCAAGAGGGGAGGGACACACAAGCCAGAGAGACCCAGTACTTC.

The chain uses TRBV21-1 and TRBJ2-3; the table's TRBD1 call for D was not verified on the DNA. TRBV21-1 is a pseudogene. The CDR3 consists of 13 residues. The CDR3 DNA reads TGTGCCGGACGGACAGGGCCGCCAGATACGCAGTATTTT. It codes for CAGRTGPPDTQYF.

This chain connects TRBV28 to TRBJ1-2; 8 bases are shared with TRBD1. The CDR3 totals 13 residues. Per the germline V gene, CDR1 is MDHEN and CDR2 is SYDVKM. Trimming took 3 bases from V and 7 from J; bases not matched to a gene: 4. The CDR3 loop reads CASSLGQDLGYTF. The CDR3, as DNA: TGTGCCAGCAGTTTGGGACAGGATCTTGGCTACACCTTC.

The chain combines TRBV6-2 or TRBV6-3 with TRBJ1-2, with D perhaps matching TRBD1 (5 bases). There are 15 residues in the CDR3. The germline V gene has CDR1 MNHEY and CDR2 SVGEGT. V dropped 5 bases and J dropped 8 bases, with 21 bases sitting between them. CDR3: CASSPPGGVGKGYTF. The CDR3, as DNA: TGTGCCAGCAGTCCCCCCGGGGGGGTTGGCAAAGGCTACACCTTC.

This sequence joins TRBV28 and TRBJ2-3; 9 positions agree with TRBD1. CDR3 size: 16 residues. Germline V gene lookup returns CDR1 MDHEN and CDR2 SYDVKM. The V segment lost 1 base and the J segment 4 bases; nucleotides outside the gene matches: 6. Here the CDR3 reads CASSLSQGAGPDTQYF. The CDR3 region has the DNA TGTGCCAGCAGTTTATCACAGGGGGCTGGCCCAGATACGCAGTATTTT. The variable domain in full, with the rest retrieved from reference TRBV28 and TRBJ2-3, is DVKVTQSSRYLVKRTGEKVFLECVQDMDHENMFWYRQDPGLGLRLIYFSYDVKMKEKGDIPEGYSVSREKKERFSLILESASTNQTSMYLCASSLSQGAGPDTQYFGPGTRLTVL.

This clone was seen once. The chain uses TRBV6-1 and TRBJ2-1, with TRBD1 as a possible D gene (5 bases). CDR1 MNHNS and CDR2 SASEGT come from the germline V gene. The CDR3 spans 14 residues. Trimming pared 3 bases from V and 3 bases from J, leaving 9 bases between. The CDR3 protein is CASSEVGHYNEQFF. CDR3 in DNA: TGTGCCAGCAGTGAGGTGGGGCACTACAATGAGCAGTTCTTC.

In DNA form, the CDR3 reads TGTGCCAGCAGTTTCGCAGGGAACACTGAAGCTTTCTTT. The encoded protein is CASSFAGNTEAFF. The genes are TRBV27 and TRBJ1-1; D is uncertain. Trimming took 3 bases from V and 1 from J, leaving 6 bases between them. Germline-derived CDR1 and CDR2 are MNHEY and SMNVEV (reference sequence). CDR3 length: 13 residues.

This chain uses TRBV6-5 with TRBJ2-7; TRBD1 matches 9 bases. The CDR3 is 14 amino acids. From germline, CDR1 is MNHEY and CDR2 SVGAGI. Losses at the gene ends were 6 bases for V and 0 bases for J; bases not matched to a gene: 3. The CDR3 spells CASRKQGASYEQYF. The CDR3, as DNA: TGTGCCAGCAGGAAACAGGGGGCCTCCTACGAGCAGTACTTC.

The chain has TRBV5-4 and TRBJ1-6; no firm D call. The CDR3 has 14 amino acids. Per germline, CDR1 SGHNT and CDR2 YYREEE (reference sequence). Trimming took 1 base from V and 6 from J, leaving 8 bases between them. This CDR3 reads CASSLTVSNSPLHF. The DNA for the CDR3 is TGTGCCAGCAGCTTGACAGTCTCTAATTCACCCCTCCACTTT.

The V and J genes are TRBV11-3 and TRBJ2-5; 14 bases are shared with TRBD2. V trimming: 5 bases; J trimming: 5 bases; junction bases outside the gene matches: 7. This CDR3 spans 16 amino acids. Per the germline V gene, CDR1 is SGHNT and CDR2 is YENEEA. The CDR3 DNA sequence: TGTGCCAGCAGCCTCCGACTAGCGGGGGGGCAGGAGACCCAGTACTTC. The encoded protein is CASSLRLAGGQETQYF. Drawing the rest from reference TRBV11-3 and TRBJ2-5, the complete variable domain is EAGVVQSPRYKIIEKKQPVAFWCNPISGHNTLYWYLQNLGQGPELLIRYENEEAVDDSQLPKDRFSAERLKGVDSTLKIQPAELGDSAVYLCASSLRLAGGQETQYFGPGTRLLVL.

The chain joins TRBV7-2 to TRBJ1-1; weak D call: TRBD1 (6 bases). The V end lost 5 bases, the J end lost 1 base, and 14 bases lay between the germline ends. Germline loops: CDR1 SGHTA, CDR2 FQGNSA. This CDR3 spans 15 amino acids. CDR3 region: CASSTTGHKNTEAFF. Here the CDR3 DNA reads TGTGCCAGCAGCACGACGGGACACAAGAACACTGAAGCTTTCTTT.

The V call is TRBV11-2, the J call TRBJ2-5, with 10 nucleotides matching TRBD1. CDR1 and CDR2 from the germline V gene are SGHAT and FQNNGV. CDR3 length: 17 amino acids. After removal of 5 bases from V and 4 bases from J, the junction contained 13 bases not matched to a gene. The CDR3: CASSHRGQGILSETQYF. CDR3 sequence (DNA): TGTGCCAGCAGCCATCGGGGACAGGGGATCTTGTCAGAGACCCAGTACTTC.

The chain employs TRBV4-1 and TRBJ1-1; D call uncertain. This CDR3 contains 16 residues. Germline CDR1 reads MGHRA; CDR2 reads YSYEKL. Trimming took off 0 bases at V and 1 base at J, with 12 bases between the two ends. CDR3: CASSQDNRVWNTEAFF. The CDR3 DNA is TGCGCCAGCAGCCAAGATAACCGGGTCTGGAACACTGAAGCTTTCTTT.

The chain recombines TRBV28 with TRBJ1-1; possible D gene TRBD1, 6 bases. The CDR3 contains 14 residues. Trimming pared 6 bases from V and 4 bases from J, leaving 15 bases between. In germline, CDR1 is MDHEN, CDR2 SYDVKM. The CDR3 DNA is TGTGCCAGCAGCAAACAGGGCGGCAGCACTGAAGCTTTCTTT. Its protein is CASSKQGGSTEAFF.

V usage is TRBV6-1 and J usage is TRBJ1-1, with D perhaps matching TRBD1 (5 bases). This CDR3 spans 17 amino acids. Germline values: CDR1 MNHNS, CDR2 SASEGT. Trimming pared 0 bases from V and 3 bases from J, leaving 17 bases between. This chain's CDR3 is CASSEARGWGRDTEAFF. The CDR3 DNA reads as TGTGCCAGCAGTGAAGCGCGGGGATGGGGGAGGGACACTGAAGCTTTCTTT.

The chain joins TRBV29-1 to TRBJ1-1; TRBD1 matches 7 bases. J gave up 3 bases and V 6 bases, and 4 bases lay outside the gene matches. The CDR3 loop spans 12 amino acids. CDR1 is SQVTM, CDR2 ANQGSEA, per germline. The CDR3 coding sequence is TGCAGCGTATGTGACAGGGACACTGAAGCTTTCTTT. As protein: CSVCDRDTEAFF.

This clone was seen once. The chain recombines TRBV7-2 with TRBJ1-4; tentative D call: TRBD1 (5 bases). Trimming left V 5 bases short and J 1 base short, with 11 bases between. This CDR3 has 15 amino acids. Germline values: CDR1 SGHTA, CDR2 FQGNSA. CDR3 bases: TGTGCCAGCAGCCCCAATCAGGGAACTAATGAAAAACTGTTTTTT. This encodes CASSPNQGTNEKLFF.

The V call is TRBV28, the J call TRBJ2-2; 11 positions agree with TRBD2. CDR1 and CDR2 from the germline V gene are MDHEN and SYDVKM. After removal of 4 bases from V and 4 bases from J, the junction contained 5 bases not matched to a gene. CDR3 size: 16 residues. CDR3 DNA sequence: TGTGCCAGCAGTTGGCTCGGGACTAGCGGCACCGGGGAGCTGTTTTTT. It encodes CASSWLGTSGTGELFF.

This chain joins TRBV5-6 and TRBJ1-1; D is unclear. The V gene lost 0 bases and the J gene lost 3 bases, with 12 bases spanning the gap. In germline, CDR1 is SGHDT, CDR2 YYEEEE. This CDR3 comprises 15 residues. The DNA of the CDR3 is TGTGCCAGCAGCTTGGGTGGGGAGGTCTACACTGAAGCTTTCTTT. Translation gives CASSLGGEVYTEAFF.